The rows below give T cell receptor beta chains drawn from one sample of a study of cytomegalovirus exposure and HLA in healthy donors. Only in-frame clones appear in the TCRdb table, and some are missing; sequencing was by immunoSEQ multiplex PCR. The table shows 80,000 to 95,000 clones, with roughly three quarters occurring only once. The sample comprised PBMCs. The receptors were gathered from a woman between 40 and 55 years old in good health and CMV-seropositive. CDR3s include the opening cysteine and the closing phenylalanine or tryptophan.

cdr3_aa j_call v_call
CASSEGTPYEQYF TRBJ2-7 TRBV6-1
CASRGGLPPQYF TRBJ2-5 TRBV2
CASSEALLGSSYEQYF . TRBV2
CASSHRGAGRATDTQYF TRBJ2-3 TRBV7-2
CASSLALRQSRAKNIQYF TRBJ2-4 TRBV4-3
CASSYSPPPADYGYTF TRBJ1-2 TRBV6-6
CASSISGLAGEQFF TRBJ2-1 TRBV19
CASSYVRASSGNTIYF TRBJ1-3 TRBV6-5
CASSVAGDGTDTQYF TRBJ2-3 TRBV9
CASSFSGIGELFF TRBJ2-2 TRBV5-6
CASSYSTLAGETQYF TRBJ2-5 TRBV6-6
CAWSLQASYGYTF TRBJ1-2 TRBV30
CASSRTGGAGANVLTF TRBJ2-6 TRBV27
CASSPRWRDPYEQYF TRBJ2-7 TRBV28
CASKFFFEAANYGYTF TRBJ1-2 TRBV5-6
CASSIDRAPDTQYF TRBJ2-3 TRBV19
CASREAGETQHF TRBJ2-5 TRBV6-6
CASKPDRGYTEAFF TRBJ1-1 TRBV6-4
CAWSVRASGSLKTQYF TRBJ2-5 TRBV30
CASSLFRGGAYEQYF TRBJ2-7 TRBV27
CSVLPAGTGDEKLFF TRBJ1-4 TRBV29-1
CASSNNNRGPYEQYF TRBJ2-7 TRBV7-8
CASTRTSGDNEQFF TRBJ2-1 TRBV5-4
CASSLAGRVAMETQYF TRBJ2-5 TRBV7-9
CASSLSTVSYEQYF TRBJ2-7 TRBV7-9
CASSDSQLAGGPGEYNEQFF TRBJ2-1 TRBV6-4
CASRPTGGLNYGYTF TRBJ1-2 TRBV27
CASSLAGTVYGYTF TRBJ1-2 TRBV7-8
CASSAPNRNSPLHF TRBJ1-6 TRBV25-1
CASSLEALPLHF TRBJ1-6 TRBV7-9
CASGAGGADTQYF TRBJ2-3 TRBV6-5
CASSPDREWYYGYTF TRBJ1-2 TRBV9
CASSLRLQGALETQYF TRBJ2-5 TRBV5-6
CASGLALDRISGNEQFF TRBJ2-1 TRBV12-5
CASSRTGLNPGNTIYF TRBJ1-3 TRBV19
CASSIAGTSGTREQYF . TRBV19
CASSWDNSGNTIYF TRBJ1-3 TRBV5-5
CASSLGQAPSNTGELFF TRBJ2-2 TRBV7-9
CASSLSQGGNTIYF TRBJ1-3 TRBV27
CASSFLTSTYNEQFF TRBJ2-1 TRBV5-6
CASSNPEGANTEAFF TRBJ1-1 TRBV6-5
CASRGHAGLVQHF TRBJ1-5 TRBV6-1
CASSLPEYYEQYF TRBJ2-7 TRBV7-2
CASQGDYGYTF TRBJ1-2 TRBV28
CASSQVAGGYEQYF TRBJ2-7 TRBV4-1
CASSIGLDNTGELFF TRBJ2-2 TRBV9
CASTTFTSSGNTIYF TRBJ1-3 TRBV30
CASSFDRARNTGELFF TRBJ2-2 TRBV5-6
CASSLMVAGDRETQYF TRBJ2-5 TRBV11-2
CAISAGRTSGTYEQYF TRBJ2-7 TRBV10-3
CASRTGTEAFF TRBJ1-1 TRBV2
CASSRGGGGTEAFF TRBJ1-1 TRBV9
CAISESSAWGSPSTYEQYF TRBJ2-7 TRBV10-3